These 8 T cell receptor beta chains came from one sample sequenced in a study of CDR3 diversity in severe acne. A single record per CDR3 protein comes from TCRdb applying MiXCR to the PCR reads. This sample has around 85,000 distinct CDR3 sequences, with around 47% found just once. What was sequenced was blood. These receptors were obtained from a male donor with severe acne vulgaris.

Only a few counts were recorded for this clonotype. The chain combines TRBV10-3 with TRBJ1-5; no clear D gene. Looked up from germline, CDR1 is ENHRY and CDR2 is SYGVKD. The CDR3 consists of 13 residues. With 3 bases removed from V and 5 bases from J, the gap between germline ends came to 8 bases. The CDR3 bases are TGTGCCATCAGTGAACTTCAGGATCAGCCCCAGCATTTT. As protein: CAISELQDQPQHF.

This sequence joins TRBV20-1 and TRBJ2-7, with D perhaps matching TRBD2 (6 bases). The CDR3 totals 12 residues. Trimming cost V 1 base and J 4 bases, with 8 bases left between them. CDR1 is DFQATT and CDR2 is SNEGSKA in the germline V gene (reference sequence). CDR3 residues: CSARGRDYEQYF. In DNA, the CDR3 is TGCAGTGCTAGAGGGCGGGATTACGAGCAGTACTTC.

This chain uses TRBV25-1 with TRBJ1-6; D call uncertain. The ends were cut back, 3 bases at V and 10 bases at J, with 10 bases in the middle. This CDR3 comprises 13 residues. Germline V gene data show CDR1 as MGHDK and CDR2 as SYGVNS. CDR3 DNA sequence: TGTGCCAGCAGTGATACTAGCAGCTCACCCCTCCACTTT. Its translation is CASSDTSSSPLHF.

As to this clonotype: This clone may be a read error of a much larger clone one base away. The chain uses TRBV5-5 and TRBJ2-3; maybe TRBD2 (5 bases). The CDR3 runs 15 residues. CDR1 and CDR2 from the germline V gene are SGHKS and YYEKEE (reference sequence). CDR3 sequence (DNA): TGTGCCAGCAGCTTAGCGGACTGGAGCACAGATACGCGGTATTTT. Translation: CASSLADWSTDTRYF.

In its sample, this clonotype was seen many times. In DNA form, the CDR3 reads TGTGCCAGCGCTAGCTGGTCCCTCGAGCAGTACGTC. Its translation is CASASWSLEQYV. The chain employs TRBV7-9 and TRBJ2-7, with a tentative D call TRBD2 (5 bases). CDR1 is SEHNR and CDR2 is FQNEAQ in the germline V gene (reference sequence). This CDR3 region has 12 residues. Trimming cost V 8 bases and J 6 bases, with 14 bases left between them.

This clonotype was recorded at least ten times. V usage is TRBV20-1 and J usage is TRBJ2-3; 10 positions match TRBD2. V was pared by 6 bases and J by 3 bases, with 9 bases of the junction left unmatched. Germline CDR1 is DFQATT and CDR2 is SNEGSKA (reference sequence). The CDR3 has 15 amino acids. The CDR3: CSAPKRGGSTDTQYF. DNA of the CDR3: TGCAGTGCACCCAAGCGGGGGGGAAGTACAGATACGCAGTATTTT.

A note on this clonotype: A junction end diverges from the germline sequence, so it may reflect a read error. The rearrangement joins TRBV24-1 to TRBJ2-2; D gene uncertain. The germline V gene encodes CDR1 KGHDR and CDR2 SFDVKD. There are 12 residues in the CDR3. CDR3 amino acids: CASSSSRGELFF. In nucleotides, the CDR3 is TGTGCCAGCAGTTCATCCCGGGGGGAGCTGTTTTTT.

The gene calls are TRBV10-3 and TRBJ2-5, with 7 bases aligning to TRBD1. The CDR3 covers 15 residues. From germline, CDR1 is ENHRY and CDR2 SYGVKD. After removal of 0 bases from V and 10 bases from J, the junction contained 11 bases not matched to a gene. CDR3 nucleotide sequence: TGTGCCATCAGTGAGTCAATGACAGGGATTTCGATCCAGTACTTC. Amino acid sequence: CAISESMTGISIQYF.